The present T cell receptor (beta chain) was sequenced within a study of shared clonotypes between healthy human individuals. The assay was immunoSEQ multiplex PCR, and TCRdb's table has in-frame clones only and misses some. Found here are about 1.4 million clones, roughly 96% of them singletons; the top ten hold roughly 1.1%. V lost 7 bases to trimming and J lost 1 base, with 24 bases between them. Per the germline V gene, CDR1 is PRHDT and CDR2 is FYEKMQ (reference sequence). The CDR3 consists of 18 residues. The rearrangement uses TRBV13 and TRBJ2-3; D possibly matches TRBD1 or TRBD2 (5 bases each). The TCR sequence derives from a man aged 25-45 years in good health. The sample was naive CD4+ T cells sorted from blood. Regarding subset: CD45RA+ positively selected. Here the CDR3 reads CASTSARGAGLRTDTQYF. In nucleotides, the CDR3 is TGTGCCAGCACCTCCGCTCGGGGCGCGGGTCTTCGCACAGATACGCAGTATTTT.